The rows below give T cell receptor beta chains drawn from one sample of a study of CD8 T cells in ankylosing spondylitis. Each CDR3 protein is one row after TCRdb ran MiXCR on the 5' RACE reads. The sample includes approximately 250,000 distinct CDR3 sequences, roughly 32% seen only once; the top ten take around 4%. Sample: blood, either unsorted or a sorted T cell fraction (not recorded which). The receptors were gathered from a male donor with ankylosing spondylitis or in good health (not recorded which). CDR3s include the opening cysteine and the closing phenylalanine or tryptophan. Clone size is shown for a subset of rows, as once, few, many or a class of expanded clone.

size: NA
J: TRBJ2-7
V: TRBV20-1
CDR3: CSARDREGNYEQYF

size: NA
J: TRBJ2-3
V: TRBV7-3
CDR3: CASSFLDGQGTDTQYF

size: NA
J: TRBJ1-1
V: TRBV27
CDR3: CASSLGTGYETEAFF

size: NA
J: TRBJ1-2
V: TRBV5-6
CDR3: CASSPSPETGVRGYTF

size: few
J: TRBJ2-1
V: TRBV5-8
CDR3: CAGRDRDFNEQFF

size: few
J: TRBJ1-2
V: TRBV6-1
CDR3: CASSPDGGPYGYTF

size: NA
J: TRBJ2-2
V: TRBV5-1
CDR3: CASSSVDGGHTGELFF

size: NA
J: TRBJ2-4
V: TRBV20-1
CDR3: CSASLRDRGRWDIQYF

size: NA
J: TRBJ1-3
V: TRBV7-6
CDR3: CASSLEADGNTIYF

size: NA
J: TRBJ2-7
V: TRBV20-1
CDR3: CSARDLDSFTEYF

size: NA
J: TRBJ1-2
V: TRBV27
CDR3: CASSLFSSGYGYTF

size: few
J: TRBJ2-1
V: TRBV10-3
CDR3: CAISDLGLAPYNEQFF

size: few
J: TRBJ1-6
V: TRBV3-1
CDR3: CASSQDRGARDSPLHF

size: NA
J: TRBJ2-1
V: TRBV20-1
CDR3: CSARDLSGVDNEQFF

size: NA
J: TRBJ2-5
V: TRBV24-1
CDR3: CATSPAQRQETQYF

size: NA
J: TRBJ2-1
V: TRBV7-9
CDR3: CATGAGTYNEQFF

size: few
J: TRBJ2-1
V: TRBV12-3/TRBV12-4
CDR3: CASSLPGGSYNEQFF

size: once
J: TRBJ1-1
V: TRBV6-5
CDR3: CASSSGVNTEAFF

size: few
J: TRBJ1-5
V: TRBV12-3/TRBV12-4
CDR3: CASAVGVGNQPQHF

size: many
J: TRBJ2-7
V: TRBV12-3/TRBV12-4
CDR3: CASSLVSYEQYF

size: few
J: TRBJ2-5
V: TRBV20-1
CDR3: CSASLTVGETQYF

size: few
J: TRBJ2-1
V: TRBV20-1
CDR3: CSARERGGPLAYNEQFF

size: NA
J: TRBJ2-5
V: TRBV7-9
CDR3: CASSLWGAQYF

size: NA
J: TRBJ2-7
V: TRBV20-1
CDR3: CSARGRTRTGYEQYF

size: NA
J: TRBJ2-3
V: TRBV20-1
CDR3: CSAHRVAGEPDTQYF

size: NA
J: TRBJ2-7
V: TRBV20-1
CDR3: CSARNSLRTYEQYF

size: few
J: TRBJ2-5
V: TRBV7-9
CDR3: CASSLAGAPYF

size: few
J: TRBJ1-1
V: TRBV6-5
CDR3: CASSYGWLSAEAFF

size: NA
J: TRBJ2-1
V: TRBV9
CDR3: CASSVGGGGVYNEQFF

size: NA
J: TRBJ1-2
V: TRBV20-1
CDR3: CSASEGFYGYPF

size: few
J: TRBJ2-5
V: TRBV20-1
CDR3: CSAAGGQLETQYF

size: NA
J: TRBJ2-3
V: TRBV7-2
CDR3: CASSLGFPDTQYF

size: few
J: TRBJ1-5
V: TRBV20-1
CDR3: CSARDPGARQPQHF

size: NA
J: TRBJ1-2
V: TRBV5-1
CDR3: CASSLASRSGYTF

size: NA
J: TRBJ2-4
V: TRBV18
CDR3: CASSPQASGKNIQYF

size: NA
J: TRBJ1-4
V: TRBV20-1
CDR3: CSAQGVSRGSNEKLFF

size: few
J: TRBJ1-1
V: TRBV5-1
CDR3: CASSLEQGGAEAFF

size: few
J: TRBJ1-1
V: TRBV12-3/TRBV12-4
CDR3: CASSPRTGRTTEAFF

size: few
J: TRBJ2-3
V: TRBV7-3
CDR3: CASSRGTTGYTDTQYF

size: NA
J: TRBJ2-1
V: TRBV20-1
CDR3: CSTRGVGNNEQFF

size: NA
J: TRBJ2-7
V: TRBV20-1
CDR3: CSARTGDHPNEQYF

size: NA
J: TRBJ1-1
V: TRBV27
CDR3: CASSSDPTGKAFF